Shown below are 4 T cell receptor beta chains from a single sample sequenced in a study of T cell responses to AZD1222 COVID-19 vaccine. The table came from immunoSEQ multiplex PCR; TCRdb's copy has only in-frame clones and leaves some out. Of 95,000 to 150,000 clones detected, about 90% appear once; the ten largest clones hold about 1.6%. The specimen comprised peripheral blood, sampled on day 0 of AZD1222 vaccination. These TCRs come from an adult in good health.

CDR3 sequence: CASSPKGTGELFF. CDR3 DNA: TGTGCCAGCAGTCCCAAGGGTACCGGGGAGCTGTTTTTT. The chain recombines TRBV6-4 with TRBJ2-2; D gene uncertain. V shed 5 bases and J shed 5 bases, with 9 bases lying between them. Germline V gives CDR1 MRHNA, CDR2 SNTAGT. There are 13 residues in the CDR3.

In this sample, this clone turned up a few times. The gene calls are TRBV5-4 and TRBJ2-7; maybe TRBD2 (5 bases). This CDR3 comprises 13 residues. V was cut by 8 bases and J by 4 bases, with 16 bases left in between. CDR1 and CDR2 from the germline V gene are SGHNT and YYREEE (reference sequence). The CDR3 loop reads CASGWESGYEQYF. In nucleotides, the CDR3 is TGTGCCAGTGGGTGGGAGTCCGGGTACGAGCAGTACTTC.

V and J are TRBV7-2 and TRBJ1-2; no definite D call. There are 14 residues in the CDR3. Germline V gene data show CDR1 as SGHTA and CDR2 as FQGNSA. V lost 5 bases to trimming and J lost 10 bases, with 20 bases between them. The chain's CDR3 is CASSAYGIVRDYTF. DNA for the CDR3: TGTGCCAGCAGCGCCTACGGGATCGTGAGAGACTACACCTTC.

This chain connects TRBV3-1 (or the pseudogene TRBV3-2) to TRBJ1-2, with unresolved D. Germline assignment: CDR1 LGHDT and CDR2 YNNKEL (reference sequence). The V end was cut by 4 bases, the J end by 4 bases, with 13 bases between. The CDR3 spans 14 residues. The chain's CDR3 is CASSPNVEVYGYTF. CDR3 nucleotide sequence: TGTGCCAGCAGCCCTAACGTGGAGGTCTATGGCTACACCTTC.